This T cell receptor (beta chain) was captured by sequencing in a study of shared clonotypes between healthy human individuals. Across the whole study: Donors had three CD4 naive, three CD4 memory, two CD8 naive and one CD8 memory plate apiece.

As to this clone: Its antigen is as yet unknown.

The study's findings and limits: In general, naive subsets displayed greater estimated richness than memory subsets did.

The study separated CD4+ cells into CD45RA+ naive and CD45RA-negative memory subsets. V lost 5 bases and J 2 bases, leaving 7 bases between the germline ends. The CDR3 loop spans 13 amino acids. From germline, CDR1 is MGHDK and CDR2 SYGVNS. Genomic DNA of every subset was divided equally among multiple immunoSEQ plates. The table came from immunoSEQ multiplex PCR; TCRdb's copy has only in-frame clones and leaves some out. The sample carries millions of clones, roughly 94% recorded once. The chain has TRBV25-1 and TRBJ1-3, with D unresolved. This receptor was identified in a man aged 18 to 30 in good health. Material for sequencing was naive CD4+ T cells sorted from blood. Sample subset: CD45RA+ positively selected. The CDR3 spells CASSQPAGNTIYF. CDR3 nucleotides: TGTGCCAGCAGTCAACCGGCTGGAAACACCATATATTTT.